The 8 T cell receptor beta chains below come from one sample, sequenced in a study of shared clonotypes between healthy human individuals. Profiled with immunoSEQ multiplex PCR; TCRdb holds only in-frame clones, not every one. The sample yields about 770,000 clones, 55% to 75% seen once. Material for sequencing was memory CD4+ T cells sorted from blood. The subset was: CD45RA-negative fraction. Source of these receptors: a woman aged 30 to 39 in good health.

The gene calls are TRBV7-6 and TRBJ2-1, with 9 positions matching TRBD2. Unmatched junction bases numbered 13, after V lost 5 bases and J lost 8 bases. Germline V gene lookup returns CDR1 SGHVS and CDR2 FNYEAQ. The CDR3 spans 16 residues. Here the CDR3 DNA reads TGTGCCAGCAGCCTCCTACCGGGACTAGCTCGGGATGAGCAGTTCTTC. Protein sequence: CASSLLPGLARDEQFF.

The V and J genes are TRBV11-2 and TRBJ2-1; 8 bases map to TRBD2. CDR1 is SGHAT and CDR2 is FQNNGV in the germline V gene. The CDR3 extends over 15 amino acids. V lost 5 bases, J lost 0 bases, and 3 bases stayed unmatched. This chain's CDR3 is CASSERESSYNEQFF. Here the CDR3 DNA reads TGTGCCAGCAGCGAGCGGGAGAGCTCCTACAATGAGCAGTTCTTC.

The chain has TRBV4-1 and TRBJ1-4; D gene uncertain. V was cut by 2 bases and J by 0 bases, with 13 bases left in between. The germline V gene encodes CDR1 MGHRA and CDR2 YSYEKL. The length of the CDR3 is 17 residues. The CDR3 protein is CASSQSRITATNEKLFF. The CDR3 DNA reads as TGCGCCAGCAGCCAAAGTCGCATAACAGCAACTAATGAAAAACTGTTTTTT.

In its sample, this clone was seen a few times. The V and J genes are TRBV11-3 and TRBJ2-2; no clear D. The germline V and J ends were trimmed by 5 bases and 4 bases, with 11 bases remaining between them. The length of the CDR3 is 14 residues. The germline gives CDR1 SGHNT, CDR2 YENEEA. The CDR3 bases are TGTGCCAGCAGCAAGGGTACCTTCACCGGGGAGCTGTTTTTT. Amino acid sequence: CASSKGTFTGELFF.

This clone was observed once. The chain has TRBV28 and TRBJ1-2, with D unclear. There are 12 residues in the CDR3. Germline V gene lookup returns CDR1 MDHEN and CDR2 SYDVKM. The V gene lost 11 bases and the J gene lost 8 bases, with 18 bases spanning the gap. CDR3: CAASPWARGYTF. In DNA form, the CDR3 reads TGTGCCGCGAGTCCCTGGGCCCGCGGCTACACCTTC.

This chain joins TRBV28 and TRBJ2-3; D is unclear. CDR1 and CDR2 from the germline V gene are MDHEN and SYDVKM. Trimming cost V 3 bases and J 2 bases, with 12 bases left between them. The CDR3 totals 15 residues. CDR3 coding DNA: TGTGCCAGCAGTTTTCATCTACAGATCACAGATACGCAGTATTTT. It is translated as CASSFHLQITDTQYF.

This clone was seen a handful of times. CDR3 DNA sequence: TGTGCCAGCAGTCTCCGACCCGGTGCAGGGGACACTGAAGCTTTCTTT. This codes for CASSLRPGAGDTEAFF. V usage is TRBV28 and J usage is TRBJ1-1; D perhaps matches TRBD1 (6 bases). Germline CDR1 is MDHEN and CDR2 is SYDVKM. This CDR3 region has 16 residues. V shed 5 bases and J shed 3 bases, with 19 bases lying between them.

The chain joins TRBV19 to TRBJ1-2, with D possibly being TRBD1 (5 bases). V lost 5 bases to trimming and J lost 7 bases, with 20 bases between them. Germline CDR1 and CDR2: LNHDA and SQIVND (reference sequence). The CDR3 totals 15 residues. CDR3 protein: CASSGSRGLGRGYTF. CDR3 DNA: TGTGCCAGTAGTGGCTCAAGGGGACTTGGACGTGGCTACACCTTC.